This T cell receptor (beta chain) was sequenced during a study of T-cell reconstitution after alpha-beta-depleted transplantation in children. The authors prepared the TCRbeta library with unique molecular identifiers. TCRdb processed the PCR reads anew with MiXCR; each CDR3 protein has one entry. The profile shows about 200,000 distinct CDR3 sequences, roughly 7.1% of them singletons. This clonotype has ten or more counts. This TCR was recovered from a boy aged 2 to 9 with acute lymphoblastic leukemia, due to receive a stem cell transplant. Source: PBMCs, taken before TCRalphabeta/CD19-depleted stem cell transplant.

In nucleotides, the CDR3 is TGTGCCAGCAGGGGACTAGCGGGGGGGCCCCATGAGCAGTTCTTC. This translates into CASRGLAGGPHEQFF. The J gene is TRBJ2-1, the V gene TRBV5-6; 16 bases line up with TRBD2. V lost 5 bases, J lost 8 bases, and 4 bases stayed unmatched. Germline V gene lookup returns CDR1 SGHDT and CDR2 YYEEEE. This CDR3 comprises 15 residues.